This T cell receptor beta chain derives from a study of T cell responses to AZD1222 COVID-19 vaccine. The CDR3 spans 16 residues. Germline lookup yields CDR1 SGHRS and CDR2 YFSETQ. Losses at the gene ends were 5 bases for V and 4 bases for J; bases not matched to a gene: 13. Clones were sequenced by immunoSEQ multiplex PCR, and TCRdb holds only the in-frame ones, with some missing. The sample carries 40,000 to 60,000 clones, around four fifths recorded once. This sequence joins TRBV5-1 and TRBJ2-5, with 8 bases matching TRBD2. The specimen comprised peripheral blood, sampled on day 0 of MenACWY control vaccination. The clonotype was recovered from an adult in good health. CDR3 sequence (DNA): TGCGCCAGCAGTAACCCACAGGGACTAGGCATAGAGACCCAGTACTTC. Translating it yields CASSNPQGLGIETQYF.